The clone carrying this T cell receptor (beta chain) was detected a few times. No antigen is known for it. All donors were healthy Caucasians. CDR1 and CDR2 from the germline V gene are MGHDK and SYGVNS. Trimming cost V 6 bases and J 4 bases; bases outside gene matches: 5. The CDR3 length is 13 residues. This entry comes from a study of identical twins. Study results and caveats: The conclusions drew on cross-sectional statistical analysis instead of tracking the same donors.

A universal primer site was created by template switching, with the cDNA bearing unique molecular identifiers. TCRdb used MiXCR to reprocess the 5' RACE reads, holding one entry per CDR3 protein. This sample has 460,000 or so distinct CDR3 sequences, with 12% to 15% found just once. These data are also associated with another study on yellow fever vaccine responses in identical twins. That investigation notes: Reportedly, the T cell response mounted by twins to vaccine seemed partly convergent, partly personalized.

The receptor was derived from a woman under 30 in good health. The V call is TRBV25-1, the J call TRBJ1-1; TRBD1 agrees at 7 bases. The sample taken for sequencing was CD4+ T cells sorted from blood. The chain's CDR3 is CASRGQLSTEAFF. CDR3 coding DNA: TGTGCCAGCAGGGGACAGCTAAGCACTGAAGCTTTCTTT. The full variable domain, rest sourced from reference TRBV25-1 and TRBJ1-1, is EADIYQTPRYLVIGTGKKITLECSQTMGHDKMYWYQQDPGMELHLIHYSYGVNSTEKGDLSSESTVSRIRTEHFPLTLESARPSHTSQYLCASRGQLSTEAFFGQGTRLTVV.